These 4 T cell receptor beta chains came from one sample sequenced in a study of cytomegalovirus exposure and HLA in healthy donors. The PCR contained 60 Vbeta and 13 Jbeta primers. Measured with immunoSEQ multiplex PCR; TCRdb has only the in-frame clones, and not every one. This table holds about 150,000 clones, 65% to 80% found once. Input material: PBMCs. Receptors were obtained from a man in his late teens or twenties in good health and CMV-seronegative.

The chain carries TRBV7-2 and TRBJ2-7, with 9 bases matching TRBD1. The CDR3 length is 15 residues. V gave up 5 bases and J gave up 5 bases; unmatched junction bases: 10. Per the germline V gene, CDR1 is SGHTA and CDR2 is FQGNSA. The CDR3 spells CASSRPGQGVNEQYF. As DNA, the CDR3 is TGTGCCAGCAGCCGACCGGGACAGGGAGTTAACGAGCAGTACTTC.

V gene TRBV9 combines with J gene TRBJ2-4; 11 bases agree with TRBD1. After removal of 4 bases from V and 3 bases from J, the junction contained 9 bases not matched to a gene. This CDR3 is built from 17 residues. CDR1 SGDLS and CDR2 YYNGEE come from the germline V gene. CDR3 sequence reads: CASSTSGTGGGKNIQYF. The CDR3 nucleotides read TGTGCCAGCAGCACCTCCGGGACAGGGGGAGGCAAAAACATTCAGTACTTC.

The chain couples TRBV5-4 to TRBJ2-5, with no clear D. V was trimmed by 3 bases and J by 9 bases, leaving 12 bases between them. The germline V gene has CDR1 SGHNT and CDR2 YYREEE (reference sequence). This CDR3 has 12 residues. The CDR3 here is CASSSTSAAQYF. The CDR3, as DNA: TGTGCCAGCAGCTCCACCTCGGCGGCCCAGTACTTC. Complete variable domain (other parts from reference TRBV5-4 and TRBJ2-5): ETGVTQSPTHLIKTRGQQVTLRCSSQSGHNTVSWYQQALGQGPQFIFQYYREEENGRGNFPPRFSGLQFPNYSSELNVNALELDDSALYLCASSSTSAAQYFGPGTRLLVL.

The chain is built from TRBV10-3 and TRBJ2-3; 7 nucleotides line up with TRBD2. The CDR3 is made up of 16 amino acids. J lost 1 base, V lost 5 bases, and 9 bases had no gene match. Per the germline V gene, CDR1 is ENHRY and CDR2 is SYGVKD. This CDR3 is CAISLDPAGGTDTQYF. CDR3 coding DNA: TGTGCCATCAGTCTCGACCCGGCGGGGGGCACAGATACGCAGTATTTT.